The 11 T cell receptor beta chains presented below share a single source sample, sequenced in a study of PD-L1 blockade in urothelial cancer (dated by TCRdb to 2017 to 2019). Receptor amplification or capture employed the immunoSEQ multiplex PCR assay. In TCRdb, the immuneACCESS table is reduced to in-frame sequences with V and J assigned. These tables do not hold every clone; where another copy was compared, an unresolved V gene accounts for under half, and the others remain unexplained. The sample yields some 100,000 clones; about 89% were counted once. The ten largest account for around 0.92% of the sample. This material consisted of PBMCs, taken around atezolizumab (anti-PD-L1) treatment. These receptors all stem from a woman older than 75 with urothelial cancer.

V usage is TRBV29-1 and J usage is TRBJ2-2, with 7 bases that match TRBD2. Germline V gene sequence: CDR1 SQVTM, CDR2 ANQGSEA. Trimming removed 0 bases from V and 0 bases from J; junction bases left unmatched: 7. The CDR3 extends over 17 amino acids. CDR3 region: CSVEDPLAGANTGELFF. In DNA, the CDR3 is TGCAGCGTTGAAGACCCCCTGGCGGGAGCGAACACCGGGGAGCTGTTTTTT.

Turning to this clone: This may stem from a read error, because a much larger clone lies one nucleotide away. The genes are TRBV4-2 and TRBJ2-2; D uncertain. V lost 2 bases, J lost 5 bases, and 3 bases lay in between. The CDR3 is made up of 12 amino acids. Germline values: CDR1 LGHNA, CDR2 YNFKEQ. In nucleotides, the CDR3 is TGTGCCAGCAGCCAAACAACCGGGGAGCTGTTTTTT. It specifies CASSQTTGELFF.

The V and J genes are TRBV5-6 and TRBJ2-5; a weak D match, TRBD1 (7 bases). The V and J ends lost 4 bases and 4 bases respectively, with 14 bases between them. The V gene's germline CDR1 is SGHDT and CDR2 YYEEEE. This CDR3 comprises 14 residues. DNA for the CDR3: TGTGCCAGCAGCCCAGGGGGGACGGGAGAGACCCAGTACTTC. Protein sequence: CASSPGGTGETQYF.

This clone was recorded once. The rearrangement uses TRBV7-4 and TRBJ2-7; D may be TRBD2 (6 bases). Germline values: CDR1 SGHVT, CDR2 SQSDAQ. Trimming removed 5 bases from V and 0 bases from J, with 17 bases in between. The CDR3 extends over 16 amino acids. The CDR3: CASSILWGRSSYEQYF. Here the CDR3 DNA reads TGTGCCAGCAGCATCCTATGGGGGAGGAGCTCCTACGAGCAGTACTTC. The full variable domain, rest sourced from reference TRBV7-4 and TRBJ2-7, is GAGVSQSPRYKVAKRGRDVALRCDSISGHVTLYWYRQTLGQGSEVLTYSQSDAQRDKSGRPSGRFSAERPERSVSTLKIQRTEQGDSAVYLCASSILWGRSSYEQYFGPGTRLTVT.

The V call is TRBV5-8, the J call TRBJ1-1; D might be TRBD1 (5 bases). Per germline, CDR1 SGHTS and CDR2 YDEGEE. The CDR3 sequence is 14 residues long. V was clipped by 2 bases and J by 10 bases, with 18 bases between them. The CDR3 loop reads CASSLSRRVGRAFF. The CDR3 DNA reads TGTGCCAGCAGCTTATCTCGTAGGGTGGGGCGAGCTTTCTTT.

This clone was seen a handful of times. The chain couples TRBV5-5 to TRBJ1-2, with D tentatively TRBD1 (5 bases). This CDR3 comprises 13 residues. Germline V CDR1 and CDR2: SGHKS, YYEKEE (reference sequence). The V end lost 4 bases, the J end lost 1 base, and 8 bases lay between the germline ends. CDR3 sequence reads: CASSPGGNYGYTF. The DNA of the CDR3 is TGTGCCAGCAGCCCGGGGGGTAACTATGGCTACACCTTC.

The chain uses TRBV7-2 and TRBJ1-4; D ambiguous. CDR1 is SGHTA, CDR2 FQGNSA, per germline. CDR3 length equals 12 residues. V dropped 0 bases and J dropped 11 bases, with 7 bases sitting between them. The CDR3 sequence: CASSLAGRKLFF. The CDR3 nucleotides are TGTGCCAGCAGCTTAGCAGGGAGGAAACTGTTTTTT. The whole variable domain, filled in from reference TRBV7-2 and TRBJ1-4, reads GAGVSQSPSNKVTEKGKDVELRCDPISGHTALYWYRQSLGQGLEFLIYFQGNSAPDKSGLPSDRFSAERTGGSVSTLTIQRTQQEDSAVYLCASSLAGRKLFFGSGTQLSVL.

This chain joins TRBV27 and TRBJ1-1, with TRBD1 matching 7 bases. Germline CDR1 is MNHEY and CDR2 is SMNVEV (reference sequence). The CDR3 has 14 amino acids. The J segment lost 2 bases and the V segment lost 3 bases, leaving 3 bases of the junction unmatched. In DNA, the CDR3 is TGTGCCAGCAGTTTGGACAGGAGCAACACTGAAGCTTTCTTT. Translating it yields CASSLDRSNTEAFF.

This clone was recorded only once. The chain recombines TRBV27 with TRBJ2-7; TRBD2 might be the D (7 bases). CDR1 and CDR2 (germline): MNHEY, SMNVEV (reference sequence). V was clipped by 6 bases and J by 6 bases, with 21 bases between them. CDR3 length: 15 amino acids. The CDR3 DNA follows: TGTGCCAGCAGCTTCGGGGCGGGGGCCACCTTCGAGCAGTACTTC. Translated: CASSFGAGATFEQYF.

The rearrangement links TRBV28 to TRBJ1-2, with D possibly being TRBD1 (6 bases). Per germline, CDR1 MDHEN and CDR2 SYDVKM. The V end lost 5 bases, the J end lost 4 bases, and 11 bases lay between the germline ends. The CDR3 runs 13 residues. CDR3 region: CASSGQILYGYTF. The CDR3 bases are TGTGCCAGCAGTGGACAGATCCTCTATGGCTACACCTTC.

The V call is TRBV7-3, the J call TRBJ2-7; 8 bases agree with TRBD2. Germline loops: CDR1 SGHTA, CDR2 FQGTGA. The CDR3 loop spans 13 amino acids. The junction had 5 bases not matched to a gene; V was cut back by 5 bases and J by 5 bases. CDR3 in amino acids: CASSPGLGNEQYF. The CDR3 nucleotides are TGTGCCAGCAGCCCGGGACTAGGGAACGAGCAGTACTTC.